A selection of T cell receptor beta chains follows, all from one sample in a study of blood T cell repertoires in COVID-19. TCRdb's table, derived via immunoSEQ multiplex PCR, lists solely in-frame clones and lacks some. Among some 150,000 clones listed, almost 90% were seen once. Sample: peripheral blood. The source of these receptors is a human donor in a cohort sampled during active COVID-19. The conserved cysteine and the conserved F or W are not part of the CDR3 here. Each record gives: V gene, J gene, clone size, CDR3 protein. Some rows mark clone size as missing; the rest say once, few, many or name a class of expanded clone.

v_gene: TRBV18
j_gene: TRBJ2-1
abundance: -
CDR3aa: ASSPGAGVVYNEQF

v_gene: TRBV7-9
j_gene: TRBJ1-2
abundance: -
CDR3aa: ASSLAHSGSYGYT

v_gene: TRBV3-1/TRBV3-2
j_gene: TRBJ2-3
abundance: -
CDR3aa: ASSQGLAGGKGDTQY

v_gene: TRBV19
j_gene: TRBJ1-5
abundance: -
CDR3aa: ASSIDRGRDQPQH

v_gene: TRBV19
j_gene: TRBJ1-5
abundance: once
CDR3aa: ASSIAEPQPQH

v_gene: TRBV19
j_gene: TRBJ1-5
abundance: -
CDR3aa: ASSIGGVYSNQPQH

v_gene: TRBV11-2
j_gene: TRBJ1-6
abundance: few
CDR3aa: ASSKSSALPNSPLH

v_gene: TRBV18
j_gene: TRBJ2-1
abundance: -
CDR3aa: ASSPPISSGGYNEQF

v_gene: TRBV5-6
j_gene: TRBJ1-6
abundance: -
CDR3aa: ASSPDRNNSPLH

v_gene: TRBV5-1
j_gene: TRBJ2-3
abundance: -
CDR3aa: ASSLVSTSGTDTQY

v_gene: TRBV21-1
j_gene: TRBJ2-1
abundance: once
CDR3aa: ASSNKGGRPYNEQF

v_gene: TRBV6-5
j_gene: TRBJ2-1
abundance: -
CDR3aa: ASTRRIGHNEQF

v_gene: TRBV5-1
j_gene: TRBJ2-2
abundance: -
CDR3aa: ASSPPGTSTGELF

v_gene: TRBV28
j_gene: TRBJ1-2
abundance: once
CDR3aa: ASSWRQWRGYGYT

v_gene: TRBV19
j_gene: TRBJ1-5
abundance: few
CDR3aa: ASSIPNYIRLNQPQH

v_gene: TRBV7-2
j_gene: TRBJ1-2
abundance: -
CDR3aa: ASSLTGTGMGLNGYT

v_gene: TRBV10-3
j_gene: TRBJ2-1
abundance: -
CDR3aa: AYGQEAYNEQF

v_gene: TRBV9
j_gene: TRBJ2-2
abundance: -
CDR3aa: ASSPPHARGELF

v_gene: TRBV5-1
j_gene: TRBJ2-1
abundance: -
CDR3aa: ASSLAGGQGFNEQF

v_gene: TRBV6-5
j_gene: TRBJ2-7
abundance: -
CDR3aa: ASSSRQGFYEQY

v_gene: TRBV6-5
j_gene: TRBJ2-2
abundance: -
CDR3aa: ASSRTGELF

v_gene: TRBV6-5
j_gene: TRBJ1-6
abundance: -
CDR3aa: ASQGSYNSPLH

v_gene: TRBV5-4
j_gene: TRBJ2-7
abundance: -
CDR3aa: ASSLAKGTGSDYEQY

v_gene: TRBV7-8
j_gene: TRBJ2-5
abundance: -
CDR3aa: ASSLFQGTETQY

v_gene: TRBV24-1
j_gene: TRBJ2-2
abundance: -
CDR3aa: ATSDPRTSGNTGELF

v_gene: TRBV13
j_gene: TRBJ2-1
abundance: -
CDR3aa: ASSPGSSSYNEQF

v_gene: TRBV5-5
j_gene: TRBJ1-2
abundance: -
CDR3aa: ASTPQRANYGYT

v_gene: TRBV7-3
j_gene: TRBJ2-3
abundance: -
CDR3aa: ASSLTRGTDTQY

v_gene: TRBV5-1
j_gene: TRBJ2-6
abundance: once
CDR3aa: ASSLVGTVFSGANVLT

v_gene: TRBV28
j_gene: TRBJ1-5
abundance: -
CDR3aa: ASSYPQGYSNQPQH

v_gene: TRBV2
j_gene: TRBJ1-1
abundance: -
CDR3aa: ASSVEGNTEAF

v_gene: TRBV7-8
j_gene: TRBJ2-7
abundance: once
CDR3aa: ASTRQGSPYEQY

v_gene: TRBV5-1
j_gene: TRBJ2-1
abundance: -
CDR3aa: ASSSRSSSYNEQF

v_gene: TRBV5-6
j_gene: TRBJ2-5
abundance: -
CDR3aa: ASSLGLVPRETQY

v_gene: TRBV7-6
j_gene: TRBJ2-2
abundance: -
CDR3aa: ASSSMTGENTGELF

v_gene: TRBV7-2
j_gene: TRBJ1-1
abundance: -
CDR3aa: ASSPVAAGWTEAF

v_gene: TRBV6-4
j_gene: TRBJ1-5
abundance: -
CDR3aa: ASSVDRGHQPQH